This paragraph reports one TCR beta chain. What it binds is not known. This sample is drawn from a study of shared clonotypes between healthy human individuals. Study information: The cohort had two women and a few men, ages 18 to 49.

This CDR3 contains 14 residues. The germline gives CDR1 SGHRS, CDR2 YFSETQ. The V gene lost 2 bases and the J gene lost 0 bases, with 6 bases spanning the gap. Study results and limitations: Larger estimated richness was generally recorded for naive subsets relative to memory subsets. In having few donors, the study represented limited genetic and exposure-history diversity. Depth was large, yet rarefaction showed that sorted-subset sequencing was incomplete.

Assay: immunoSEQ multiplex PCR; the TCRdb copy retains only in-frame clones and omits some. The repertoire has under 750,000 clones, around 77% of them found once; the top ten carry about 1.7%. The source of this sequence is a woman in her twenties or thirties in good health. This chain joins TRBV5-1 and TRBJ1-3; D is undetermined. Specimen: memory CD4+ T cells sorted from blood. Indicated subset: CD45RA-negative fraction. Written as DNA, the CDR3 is TGCGCCAGCAGCTTTGGCCCCTCTGGAAACACCATATATTTT. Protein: CASSFGPSGNTIYF.